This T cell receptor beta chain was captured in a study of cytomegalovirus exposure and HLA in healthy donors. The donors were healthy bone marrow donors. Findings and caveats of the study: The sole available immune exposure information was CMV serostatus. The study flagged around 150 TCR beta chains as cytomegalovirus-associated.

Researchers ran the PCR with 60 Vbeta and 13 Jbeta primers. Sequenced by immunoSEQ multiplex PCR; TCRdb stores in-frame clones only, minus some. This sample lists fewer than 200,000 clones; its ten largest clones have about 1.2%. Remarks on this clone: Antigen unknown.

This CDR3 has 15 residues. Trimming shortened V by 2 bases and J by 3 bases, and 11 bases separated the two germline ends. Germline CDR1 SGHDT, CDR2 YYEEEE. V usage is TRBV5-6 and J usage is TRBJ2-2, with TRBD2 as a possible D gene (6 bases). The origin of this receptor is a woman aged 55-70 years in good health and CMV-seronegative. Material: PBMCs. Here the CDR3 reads CASSFMGGDTGELFF. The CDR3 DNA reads TGTGCCAGCAGCTTTATGGGAGGTGACACCGGGGAGCTGTTTTTT. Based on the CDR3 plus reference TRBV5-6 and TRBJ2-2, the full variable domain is DAGVTQSPTHLIKTRGQQVTLRCSPKSGHDTVSWYQQALGQGPQFIFQYYEEEERQRGNFPDRFSGHQFPNYSSELNVNALLLGDSALYLCASSFMGGDTGELFFGEGSRLTVL.